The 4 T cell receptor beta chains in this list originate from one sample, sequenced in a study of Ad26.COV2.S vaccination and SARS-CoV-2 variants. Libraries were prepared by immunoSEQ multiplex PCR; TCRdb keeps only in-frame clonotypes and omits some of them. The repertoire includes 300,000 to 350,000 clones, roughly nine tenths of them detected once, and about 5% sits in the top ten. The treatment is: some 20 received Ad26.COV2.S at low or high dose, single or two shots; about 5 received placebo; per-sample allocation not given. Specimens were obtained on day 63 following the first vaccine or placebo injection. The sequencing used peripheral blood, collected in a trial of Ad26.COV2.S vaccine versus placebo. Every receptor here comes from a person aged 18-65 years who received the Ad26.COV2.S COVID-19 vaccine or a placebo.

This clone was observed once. The CDR3 region has the DNA TGTGCCAGCAGCTTAGGCTCGGCGCGGGGGGTCAACAATGAGCAGTTCTTC. Translating it yields CASSLGSARGVNNEQFF. The chain uses TRBV7-6 and TRBJ2-1, with 8 bases that match TRBD2. From germline, CDR1 is SGHVS and CDR2 FNYEAQ. The CDR3 is 17 residues long. V was clipped by 1 base and J by 5 bases; unmatched bases: 10.

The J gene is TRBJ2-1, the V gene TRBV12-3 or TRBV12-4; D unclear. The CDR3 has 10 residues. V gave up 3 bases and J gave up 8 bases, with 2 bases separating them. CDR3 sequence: CASSFHEQFF. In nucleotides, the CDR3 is TGTGCCAGCAGTTTTCATGAGCAGTTCTTC.

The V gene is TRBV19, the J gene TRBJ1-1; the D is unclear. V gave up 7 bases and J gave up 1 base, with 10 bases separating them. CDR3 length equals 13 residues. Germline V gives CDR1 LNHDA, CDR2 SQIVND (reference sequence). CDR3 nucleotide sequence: TGTGCCAGTAATCCGCGTCGGAACACTGAAGCTTTCTTT. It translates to CASNPRRNTEAFF.

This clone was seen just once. CDR3 region: CASSWGRGVIGPQHF. The CDR3 DNA reads TGTGCCAGCAGTTGGGGACGGGGGGTGATTGGGCCCCAGCATTTT. The rearrangement uses TRBV6-5 and TRBJ1-5; maybe TRBD1 (5 bases). CDR1 is MNHEY and CDR2 is SVGAGI in the germline V gene. Between the trimmed V and J ends, which lost 4 bases and 9 bases, there was a span of 19 bases. The CDR3 length is 15 residues.